Listed here are 13 T cell receptor beta chains from one sample, sequenced in a study of T-cell memory formation after mild COVID-19. TCRdb redid the calling of the 5' RACE reads with MiXCR, one entry per CDR3 protein. The sample has some 210,000 distinct CDR3 sequences, roughly a tenth seen once. What was sequenced was PBMCs or a T cell subset sorted from them (not recorded which). These receptors were obtained from a man between 18 and 29 years old who had mild COVID-19 (a few samples of this study predate the infection). Cell type and time point are not known.

The sample holds many counts of this clonotype. This chain joins TRBV4-2 and TRBJ2-1; the D gene is possibly TRBD2 (5 bases). Trimming took 0 bases from V and 7 from J, leaving 10 bases between them. Germline V gives CDR1 LGHNA, CDR2 YNFKEQ. The CDR3 covers 14 residues. CDR3 in DNA: TGTGCCAGCAGCCAAGATGAGGGCCGGAATGAGCAGTTCTTC. Translating gives CASSQDEGRNEQFF.

This clonotype was counted many times. The J gene is TRBJ2-7, the V gene TRBV29-1, with 8 bases identical to TRBD2. CDR3 length: 10 residues. CDR1 and CDR2 from the germline V gene are SQVTM and ANQGSEA. The CDR3 loop reads CRGGLYEQYV. CDR3 in DNA: TGCCGCGGGGGGCTTTACGAGCAGTACGTC.

The chain links TRBV27 to TRBJ2-1; TRBD2 matches 7 bases. Unmatched junction bases numbered 7, after V lost 3 bases and J lost 2 bases. The germline gives CDR1 MNHEY, CDR2 SMNVEV (reference sequence). CDR3 size: 16 residues. Here the CDR3 reads CASSFRLAGPYNEQFF. The DNA of the CDR3 is TGTGCCAGCAGTTTCCGACTAGCTGGCCCCTACAATGAGCAGTTCTTC.

This clonotype was detected a few times. The V call is TRBV25-1, the J call TRBJ2-7; D gene uncertain. V dropped 3 bases and J dropped 5 bases, with 2 bases sitting between them. Per the germline V gene, CDR1 is MGHDK and CDR2 is SYGVNS. The CDR3 sequence is 10 residues long. Here the CDR3 DNA reads TGTGCCAGCAGTGACCACGAGCAGTACTTC. Protein: CASSDHEQYF.

The chain joins TRBV6-5 to TRBJ1-3, with D unclear. The CDR3 consists of 16 residues. Deletions cut 4 bases from V and 0 bases from J, with 13 bases between. Per the germline V gene, CDR1 is MNHEY and CDR2 is SVGAGI. The chain's CDR3 is CASSFDDLSSGNTIYF. CDR3 nucleotides: TGTGCCAGCAGTTTCGACGACCTGAGCTCTGGAAACACCATATATTTT.

The gene calls are TRBV12-3 or TRBV12-4 and TRBJ2-2, with no clear D. V gave up 1 base and J gave up 4 bases, with 4 bases separating them. The CDR3 consists of 13 residues. CDR3 nucleotides: TGTGCCAGCAGTTTAGGGGGCACCGGGGAGCTGTTTTTT. Translating gives CASSLGGTGELFF.

This rearrangement joins TRBV28 to TRBJ1-4; 7 bases fit TRBD1. The junction had 9 bases not matched to a gene; V was cut back by 5 bases and J by 0 bases. Germline CDR1 reads MDHEN; CDR2 reads SYDVKM. The CDR3 is 17 residues long. The CDR3 coding sequence is TGTGCCAGCAGTCCACCCCGACAGGGATCAACTAATGAAAAACTGTTTTTT. Its translation is CASSPPRQGSTNEKLFF.

This chain links TRBV4-2 with TRBJ1-2, with 8 bases matching TRBD1. This CDR3 region has 14 residues. The junction had 1 base not matched to a gene; V was cut back by 1 base and J by 3 bases. Germline CDR1 LGHNA, CDR2 YNFKEQ. The CDR3 reads CASSQAGQDYGYTF. CDR3 DNA sequence: TGTGCCAGCAGCCAAGCGGGACAGGACTATGGCTACACCTTC.

This clonotype was counted ten times or more. The chain recombines TRBV5-1 with TRBJ2-4; D is ambiguous. Germline CDR1 SGHRS, CDR2 YFSETQ. V was clipped by 1 base and J by 8 bases, with 10 bases between them. The CDR3 contains 13 residues. The CDR3: CASSLIGRDIQYF. DNA for the CDR3: TGCGCCAGCAGCTTGATCGGGCGAGACATTCAGTACTTC.

This clonotype has more than one count but fewer than ten. The CDR3 protein is CASSQHPGQGIGDTQYF. The DNA of the CDR3 is TGCGCCAGCAGCCAACACCCGGGACAGGGGATTGGAGATACGCAGTATTTT. V gene TRBV4-3 combines with J gene TRBJ2-3, with TRBD1 matching 10 bases. The CDR3 is 17 amino acids. The V segment lost 2 bases and the J segment 5 bases; nucleotides outside the gene matches: 10. The germline V gene has CDR1 LGHNA and CDR2 YSLEER.

This clonotype was detected only a few times. The gene calls are TRBV12-3 or TRBV12-4 and TRBJ1-2; 11 bases match TRBD1. The CDR3 totals 14 residues. Germline trimming cut 6 bases from V and 7 bases from J; bases unmatched to any gene: 7. This CDR3 reads CASRPGQGAGGYTF. In nucleotides, the CDR3 is TGTGCCAGCAGGCCCGGACAGGGGGCGGGTGGCTACACCTTC.

V and J are TRBV7-2 and TRBJ2-1; D possibly uses TRBD1 or TRBD2 (5 bases each). The CDR3 extends over 12 amino acids. Per germline, CDR1 SGHTA and CDR2 FQGNSA. Trimming stripped 4 bases from V and 15 bases from J, with 16 bases between. For the CDR3, the DNA is TGTGCCAGCAGCTCCCCCCCGGGGCATCGGTTCTTC. The encoded protein is CASSSPPGHRFF.

This clonotype was picked up a small number of times. The genes are TRBV4-3 and TRBJ1-6, with D maybe TRBD1 (6 bases). Between the trimmed V and J ends, which lost 4 bases and 5 bases, there was a span of 18 bases. This CDR3 region has 17 residues. The germline CDR1 and CDR2 sequences are LGHNA and YSLEER. CDR3 amino acids: CASSPRVGGGNNSPLHF. CDR3 sequence (DNA): TGCGCCAGCAGCCCTCGCGTGGGAGGGGGGAATAATTCACCCCTCCACTTT.